This T cell receptor beta chain was captured in a study of shared clonotypes between healthy human individuals. Notes on the study in general: Naive subsets generally had larger estimated richness than memory subsets.

V gave up 1 base and J gave up 4 bases, with 19 bases separating them. The CDR3 extends over 17 amino acids. Germline V gene lookup returns CDR1 LGHNA and CDR2 YNFKEQ. Notes on this clone: Its antigen is still unknown.

The test was conducted at deep level. Sorted subsets were amplified in replicate PCRs using 200 ng DNA, roughly 30,000 T cell genomes. The table came from immunoSEQ multiplex PCR; TCRdb's copy has only in-frame clones and leaves some out. The sample holds 2 million to 3 million clones, 80% to 95% seen once. The sequencing input was naive CD4+ T cells from PBMCs. The subset denotes: CD45RA+ positively selected. The V and J genes are TRBV4-2 and TRBJ2-5; D is uncertain. This TCR derives from a man aged 18 to 35 in good health. Some clones in this sample may be carry-over from other donors' samples. The CDR3 protein is CASSQGGPPFLPETQYF. CDR3 bases: TGTGCCAGCAGCCAAGGCGGTCCCCCGTTTCTTCCAGAGACCCAGTACTTC.